These T cell receptor beta chains were read from a single sample in a study of blood T cell repertoires in COVID-19. Clones were sequenced by immunoSEQ multiplex PCR, and TCRdb holds only the in-frame ones, with some missing. The repertoire holds fewer than 300,000 clones, approximately 92% seen once, with more than 0.95% in the top ten. Sequencing input: PBMCs or T cells enriched from blood (not recorded which). The receptors shown here come from a woman aged 25 to 39 who had recovered from COVID-19. CDR3s include the opening cysteine and the closing phenylalanine or tryptophan. The D gene is left open where the match is weak. Rows give clone size only sometimes, using once, few, many, or a class for an expanded clone.

j_gene: TRBJ2-7
abundance: NA
v_gene: TRBV10-2
d_gene: NA
CDR3nt: TGCGCCAGCAGTGGGACACAGGAGGAGCAGTACTTC
CDR3aa: CASSGTQEEQYF

j_gene: TRBJ2-5
abundance: NA
v_gene: TRBV30
d_gene: NA
CDR3nt: TGTGCCTGGAGTGTGCATCCACGGGAGACCCAGTACTTC
CDR3aa: CAWSVHPRETQYF

j_gene: TRBJ2-5
abundance: NA
v_gene: TRBV14
d_gene: TRBD1
CDR3nt: TGTGCCAGCAGCCCCGGGACAGGTAGAGGAGAGACCCAGTACTTC
CDR3aa: CASSPGTGRGETQYF

j_gene: TRBJ1-2
abundance: once
v_gene: TRBV4-2
d_gene: TRBD1
CDR3nt: TGTGCCAGCAGCCGCCTAGACAGGGGTGATGGCTACACCTTC
CDR3aa: CASSRLDRGDGYTF

j_gene: TRBJ1-4
abundance: NA
v_gene: TRBV9
d_gene: NA
CDR3nt: TGTGCCAGCAGCGTAGCTACGACAGGAGGTGAAAAACTGTTTTTT
CDR3aa: CASSVATTGGEKLFF

j_gene: TRBJ1-5
abundance: few
v_gene: TRBV7-9
d_gene: TRBD1
CDR3nt: TGTGCCAGCAGCTTGGGTGGCACAGGGGGCGATCAGCCCCAGCATTTT
CDR3aa: CASSLGGTGGDQPQHF

j_gene: TRBJ2-7
abundance: NA
v_gene: TRBV2
d_gene: NA
CDR3nt: TGTGCCAGCAGTGAAGCGCTTGACTTTACCTACGAGCAGTACTTC
CDR3aa: CASSEALDFTYEQYF

j_gene: TRBJ1-2
abundance: NA
v_gene: TRBV19
d_gene: TRBD1
CDR3nt: TGTGCCAGTAGGCTGACAGGGGGCATCTTTGGCTACACCTTC
CDR3aa: CASRLTGGIFGYTF

j_gene: TRBJ1-1
abundance: NA
v_gene: TRBV19
d_gene: NA
CDR3nt: TGTGCCAGTAGTTACGGAGACTCGCGGGGTGAAGCTTTCTTT
CDR3aa: CASSYGDSRGEAFF

j_gene: TRBJ2-1
abundance: once
v_gene: TRBV2
d_gene: TRBD2
CDR3nt: TGTGCCAGCCAAACTAGCGCCCGCAATGAGCAGTTCTTC
CDR3aa: CASQTSARNEQFF

j_gene: TRBJ2-1
abundance: NA
v_gene: TRBV27
d_gene: TRBD2
CDR3nt: TGTGCCAGCAGACCACTCGGACTAGCGGGAGCCGATGAGCAGTTCTTC
CDR3aa: CASRPLGLAGADEQFF

j_gene: TRBJ2-1
abundance: NA
v_gene: TRBV5-4
d_gene: TRBD2
CDR3nt: TGTGCCAGCAGCTGGACTAGCGGGAGAGTAAATGAGCAGTTCTTC
CDR3aa: CASSWTSGRVNEQFF

j_gene: TRBJ2-7
abundance: NA
v_gene: TRBV28
d_gene: NA
CDR3nt: TGTGCCAGCACGGCGGGGGCGCGGGAGCAGTACTTC
CDR3aa: CASTAGAREQYF

j_gene: TRBJ1-1
abundance: NA
v_gene: TRBV19
d_gene: NA
CDR3nt: TGTGCCAGTAGTATGCGGAAGGAAGCTTTCTTT
CDR3aa: CASSMRKEAFF

j_gene: TRBJ2-7
abundance: NA
v_gene: TRBV19
d_gene: TRBD2
CDR3nt: TGTGCCAGTAGTATACCTAGCGGGAGCCAGTACGAGCAGTACTTC
CDR3aa: CASSIPSGSQYEQYF

j_gene: TRBJ1-1
abundance: NA
v_gene: TRBV28
d_gene: NA
CDR3nt: TGTGCCAGCACCAGACCGGGTCAGGGGACTGAAGCTTTCTTT
CDR3aa: CASTRPGQGTEAFF

j_gene: TRBJ1-1
abundance: NA
v_gene: TRBV4-3
d_gene: TRBD1
CDR3nt: TGCGCCAGCGGACAGGGCGGTACCACTGAAGCTTTCTTT
CDR3aa: CASGQGGTTEAFF

j_gene: TRBJ2-1
abundance: NA
v_gene: TRBV29-1
d_gene: TRBD1
CDR3nt: TGCAGCGTTGGAACAGGGGGCGTCCCCAATGAGCAGTTCTTC
CDR3aa: CSVGTGGVPNEQFF

j_gene: TRBJ2-1
abundance: once
v_gene: TRBV2
d_gene: NA
CDR3nt: TGTGCCAGCAGTGAAGGGACAGCTTACAATGAGCAGTTCTTC
CDR3aa: CASSEGTAYNEQFF

j_gene: TRBJ1-4
abundance: NA
v_gene: TRBV6-5
d_gene: NA
CDR3nt: TGTGCCAGCAGTTACTCCGGGGGGGGAAAACTGTTTTTT
CDR3aa: CASSYSGGGKLFF

j_gene: TRBJ2-1
abundance: NA
v_gene: TRBV7-2
d_gene: TRBD2
CDR3nt: TGTGCCAGCAGCCTTACTAGCGAGCCTAACAATGAGCAGTTCTTC
CDR3aa: CASSLTSEPNNEQFF

j_gene: TRBJ2-3
abundance: once
v_gene: TRBV3-1/TRBV3-2
d_gene: TRBD2
CDR3nt: TGTGCCAGCAGCCAAGACCGCCGGACTAGGGACACAGATACGCAGTATTTT
CDR3aa: CASSQDRRTRDTDTQYF

j_gene: TRBJ2-1
abundance: NA
v_gene: TRBV12-3/TRBV12-4
d_gene: TRBD2
CDR3nt: TGTGCCAGCACCCGGGGGGTGAACAATGAGCAGTTCTTC
CDR3aa: CASTRGVNNEQFF

j_gene: TRBJ2-2
abundance: NA
v_gene: TRBV5-1
d_gene: NA
CDR3nt: TGCGCCACCCAGCTTGCCCAGGGCCCAACCGGGGAGCTGTTTTTT
CDR3aa: CATQLAQGPTGELFF

j_gene: TRBJ2-7
abundance: once
v_gene: TRBV27
d_gene: NA
CDR3nt: TGTGCCAGCAGTTTAAACAGGGCAGGGGATTACGAGCAGTACTTC
CDR3aa: CASSLNRAGDYEQYF

j_gene: TRBJ2-2
abundance: NA
v_gene: TRBV4-1
d_gene: TRBD2
CDR3nt: TGCGCCAGCAGCCAAGGTGTGGCGGGAGCTGGGGAGCTGTTTTTT
CDR3aa: CASSQGVAGAGELFF

j_gene: TRBJ1-6
abundance: NA
v_gene: TRBV12-3/TRBV12-4
d_gene: NA
CDR3nt: TGTGCCAGCAGTTTAAGTGGGGGGACCCTCCACTTT
CDR3aa: CASSLSGGTLHF

j_gene: TRBJ2-7
abundance: NA
v_gene: TRBV10-1
d_gene: TRBD2
CDR3nt: TGCGCCAGCACCCCTGAGACTAGCGCGTTCTACGAGCAGTACTTC
CDR3aa: CASTPETSAFYEQYF

j_gene: TRBJ2-7
abundance: NA
v_gene: TRBV20-1
d_gene: NA
CDR3nt: TGCAGTGCTAGGAGTTACGAGCAGTACTTC
CDR3aa: CSARSYEQYF

j_gene: TRBJ1-1
abundance: NA
v_gene: TRBV18
d_gene: TRBD1
CDR3nt: TGTGCCAGCTCACCACCCTCCGGACAGGGGGTTGCTTTCTTT
CDR3aa: CASSPPSGQGVAFF

j_gene: TRBJ2-1
abundance: few
v_gene: TRBV28
d_gene: TRBD1
CDR3nt: TGTGCCAGCAGTCTAACCGGACAGGGAAAGAACAATGAGCAGTTCTTC
CDR3aa: CASSLTGQGKNNEQFF

j_gene: TRBJ2-3
abundance: NA
v_gene: TRBV11-2
d_gene: NA
CDR3nt: TGTGCCAGCAGCATCAGGGTCGGCACAGATACGCAGTATTTT
CDR3aa: CASSIRVGTDTQYF

j_gene: TRBJ2-7
abundance: NA
v_gene: TRBV5-8
d_gene: NA
CDR3nt: TGTGCCAGCAGCTTTTTTACAGGGTTCCCCTACGAGCAGTACTTC
CDR3aa: CASSFFTGFPYEQYF

j_gene: TRBJ2-3
abundance: NA
v_gene: TRBV5-1
d_gene: NA
CDR3nt: TGCGCCAGCAGCTTGGTCGGGAATAGTGGCACAGATACGCAGTATTTT
CDR3aa: CASSLVGNSGTDTQYF

j_gene: TRBJ2-5
abundance: NA
v_gene: TRBV5-4
d_gene: NA
CDR3nt: TGTGCCAGCAGCCGGACTTCACAAGAGACCCAGTACTTC
CDR3aa: CASSRTSQETQYF

j_gene: TRBJ1-2
abundance: NA
v_gene: TRBV29-1
d_gene: TRBD1
CDR3nt: TGCAGCGCCGGGACAGGGAGTTCCCTTCTCTATGGCTACACCTTC
CDR3aa: CSAGTGSSLLYGYTF

j_gene: TRBJ2-3
abundance: NA
v_gene: TRBV3-1/TRBV3-2
d_gene: NA
CDR3nt: TGTGCCAGCAGCCAACCCTTGTCAGATACGCAGTATTTT
CDR3aa: CASSQPLSDTQYF

j_gene: TRBJ1-6
abundance: NA
v_gene: TRBV30
d_gene: NA
CDR3nt: TGTGCCTTGCGGGGATCCTATAATTCACCCCTCCACTTT
CDR3aa: CALRGSYNSPLHF

j_gene: TRBJ1-3
abundance: NA
v_gene: TRBV15
d_gene: TRBD1
CDR3nt: TGTGCCACCAGCAGAGATCTTGACAGGGGGGCTGGAAACACCATATATTTT
CDR3aa: CATSRDLDRGAGNTIYF

j_gene: TRBJ2-3
abundance: NA
v_gene: TRBV4-3
d_gene: NA
CDR3nt: TGCGCCAGCAGCCAAGATTTCGGGGAATTCCATACGCAGTATTTT
CDR3aa: CASSQDFGEFHTQYF

j_gene: TRBJ1-2
abundance: NA
v_gene: TRBV28
d_gene: TRBD1
CDR3nt: TGTGCCAGCAGGACCGGGACAGGGCTTGTCTATGGCTACACCTTC
CDR3aa: CASRTGTGLVYGYTF

j_gene: TRBJ2-7
abundance: once
v_gene: TRBV6-5
d_gene: NA
CDR3nt: TGTGCCAGCAGAGCCGGCAGGCATTCCTACGAGCAGTACTTC
CDR3aa: CASRAGRHSYEQYF

j_gene: TRBJ2-7
abundance: NA
v_gene: TRBV2
d_gene: TRBD1
CDR3nt: TGTGCCAGCACTCGGGACAGGTCCTACGAGCAGTACTTC
CDR3aa: CASTRDRSYEQYF

j_gene: TRBJ1-2
abundance: NA
v_gene: TRBV29-1
d_gene: NA
CDR3nt: TGCAGCATCTTGCAATTCAGGTCGGCAGCAACTAACTATGGCTACACCTTC
CDR3aa: CSILQFRSAATNYGYTF

j_gene: TRBJ1-6
abundance: once
v_gene: TRBV6-5
d_gene: TRBD1
CDR3nt: TGTGCCAGCAGTTGGCCGGGACAGGGTGATTCACCCCTCCACTTT
CDR3aa: CASSWPGQGDSPLHF

j_gene: TRBJ2-7
abundance: NA
v_gene: TRBV14
d_gene: NA
CDR3nt: TGTGCCAGCAGCCCGGTGAGAAGCGGGCTATCCTACGAGCAGTACTTC
CDR3aa: CASSPVRSGLSYEQYF